This TCR beta chain was captured by sequencing in a study of blood T cell repertoires in COVID-19. Trimming took 4 bases from V and 5 from J, leaving 14 bases between them. Germline-derived CDR1 and CDR2 are LGHNA and YNFKEQ. CDR3 length: 14 amino acids. Original processing notes: Quantification of nucleated cells was approximated via reference gene primer amplification. Profiled with immunoSEQ multiplex PCR; TCRdb holds only in-frame clones, not every one. V, J and clone size were drawn from that table, and D and trimming were deduced from the DNA. The table shows about 140,000 clones, with around nine tenths occurring only once.

This chain joins TRBV4-2 and TRBJ2-5; D is possibly TRBD2 (6 bases). The sample consisted of peripheral blood. This sequence originates from a human donor in a cohort sampled during active COVID-19. CDR3 DNA: TGTGCCAGCAGCCTTGTCGGGGGTGGGGAGACCCAGTACTTC. Residues: CASSLVGGGETQYF.